This T cell receptor beta chain is from a study of control samples from healthy donors and cancer patients. Data came from immunoSEQ multiplex PCR; TCRdb stores just in-frame clones and leaves some out. There are 350,000 to 450,000 clones in the sample; approximately 92% occur only once, and 6% to 7% lies in the top ten. Germline loops: CDR1 SGHAT, CDR2 FQNNGV. The CDR3 is 15 amino acids. V lost 9 bases and J lost 5, with 23 bases in between. The sequence was collected from a man in his forties with head and neck cancer. The chain links TRBV11-2 to TRBJ2-7; D unresolved. The source material was PBMCs. The CDR3 region is CASSPLVAATHEQYF. The CDR3 coding sequence is TGTGCCAGTAGTCCCTTAGTCGCCGCCACCCACGAGCAGTACTTC.